This TCR beta chain was identified in a study of cytomegalovirus exposure and HLA in healthy donors (dated by TCRdb to about 2017). Describing the broader study: An earlier analysis of around 600 of the donors reported 250 to 300 Gb of sequence data and 100 million to 140 million unique TCR beta sequences from about 180 million T cells. An early release that covered 640 HLA-typed donors contained approximately 300 gigabases of sequencing data and about 93 million unique TCR sequences. Of the 398 genotyped donors, about 80% fell in the genetic ancestry cluster associated with self-reported Caucasian donors. The study aimed to test whether signatures of past pathogen exposure could be identified by cataloging public T cell receptors. The T cell repertoires of about 700 subjects were profiled by immunosequencing and related to cytomegalovirus serostatus. Besides the first cohort of approximately 670 subjects, a separate validation cohort made up of 120 or so different subjects was used. The study combined high-throughput TCR immunosequencing, statistical association of individual TCRs with disease status, and machine learning to predict cytomegalovirus infection status. A later analysis re-examined previously published TCR beta repertoires from more than 600 donors and added high-resolution HLA genotyping to investigate patterns of TCR occurrence. The later analysis used no new phenotypic data to find candidate immune exposures, relying instead on TCR beta sequences and their occurrence across donors. An earlier analysis of around 580 of the donors used high-throughput TCR beta sequencing to judge whether each TCR beta V gene segment behaved as functional or pseudogenic. Donor age, sex, ethnicity and CMV serostatus were compiled alongside the repertoire data. In a later genetic analysis, genome-wide SNP genotypes for about three fifths of the roughly 670 donors were used, and that subset was treated as a discovery cohort. All discovery cohort repertoires had been generated on a single sequencing platform. HLA typing covered class I and class II loci at four-digit resolution. The number of donors typed differed by locus, with about 629-630 for A, B, C, DRB1 and DQB1, over 500 for DQA1, nearly 610 for DPA1, and around 430 for DPB1. Because of strong linkage in the cohort, 4 to 6 DR-DQ haplotypes were treated as single units for association and clustering. Among some 410 genotyped donors of the cohort, an average of around 240,000 unique TCR beta nucleotide sequences were sequenced per donor, around a sixth of them non-productive.

Libraries were prepared through the immunoSEQ multiplex PCR assay. A mixture of 60 forward primers for TCR Vbeta segments and 13 reverse primers for TCR Jbeta segments was used in the multiplex PCR. Amplification of the CDR3 region of rearranged TCR beta genes was performed with a multiplex PCR assay on genomic DNA. The amplified TCR beta libraries were sequenced on the Illumina HiSeq System as 87-base-pair reads. For the original study's pipeline: Across the 640 or so repertoires, a later analysis counted 75 million to 90 million unique TCR beta chains, about 10 million of which were shared by at least two donors. To remove PCR and sequencing errors, raw reads were error-corrected and collapsed into unique sequences using a nearest-neighbor algorithm that merged closely related sequences. To assign V, D and J gene segments, CDR3 sequences were aligned to IMGT reference sequences. For a sequence to be retained, a match of at least six nucleotides to both a V gene segment and a J gene segment was required. A rearrangement counted as productive if the CDR3 had no stop codons and remained in frame with V and J, and every other rearrangement counted as non-productive. CDR3 was defined according to IMGT convention as the region running from the second conserved V-encoded cysteine to the conserved J-encoded phenylalanine. Sequences without an unambiguous match to a single V gene segment were excluded from the earlier analysis of a few hundred of the donors. In an earlier analysis of almost 600 of the donors, a V segment was called functional when productive rearrangements were above 56.7%, and segregating when the standard deviation between donors exceeded 5%. To diagnose cytomegalovirus status from the catalog of TCR beta chain sequences, a statistical classification framework was built. In a later analysis, TCR nucleotide sequences were compared against IMGT/GENE-DB human TR gene sequences so that V and J genes could be assigned. A later analysis assigned CDR3 sequences and most-parsimonious VDJ recombination scenarios with the TCRdist pipeline. In a later analysis, each TCR beta chain was defined by its CDR3 amino acid sequence together with its V-gene family, and reads lacking a unique V-gene family were excluded. In a later analysis, some 600 highly shared, low-generation-probability nucleotide sequences were removed to address suspected cross-contamination and a sequencing artifact. A later analysis calculated a clonal expansion index for each public chain from normalized within-repertoire ranks of inferred template counts. A later analysis computed generation probabilities with a VDJ recombination model fitted to out-of-frame rearrangements, and checked the results against IGoR. A later analysis scored TCR-TCR, TCR-HLA and TCR-CMV co-occurrence with hypergeometric tests, applying a repertoire-size bias correction to TCR pairs. A later analysis estimated false discovery rates by permuting HLA or CMV assignments 20 times. A later analysis grouped co-occurring TCRs with DBSCAN, adding TCRdist sequence similarity when clustering within HLA-allele-positive subsets. For co-occurrence clustering, repertoires with fewer than 30,000 or more than 120,000 public chains were excluded, along with roughly five repertoires with anomalous nucleotide sharing. Here the immuneACCESS table is served through TCRdb, limited to in-frame sequences with V and J called. Missing clones are a known gap in these copies; in checked studies unresolved V genes cover under half, and the rest lacks a known reason. V and J calls and clone size come straight from that table; D and trimming were deduced from the DNA. The sample records under 200,000 clones, nearly 80% of which are singletons. Over 12% of the sample is held by the ten biggest clonotypes.

Reading the germline V gene gives CDR1 SGHAT and CDR2 FQNNGV. Reading from cysteine to phenylalanine, the CDR3 counts 13 amino acids. The retained sequence is limited to the CDR3, 39 bases, with the frame set at the first base. The junction shows trimming of 3 bases on V and 4 bases on J, plus 9 bases between the germline ends. A remark on this clone: Its target antigen remains unknown. No much larger clone exists at a distance of one base, and base qualities are not known.

The cohort was made up of hundreds of healthy bone marrow donors. At the time of sampling, every cohort member was nominally healthy, though immune exposures that went unrecorded were likely present. The donor was CMV seropositive and was included in the group of about 290 seropositive cohort members. A peripheral blood sample was collected from each donor, and TCR beta sequencing was performed on peripheral blood mononuclear cells. The Qiagen DNeasy Blood Extraction Kit was used to extract genomic DNA from the blood cell samples. Study-wide conclusions, independent of this receptor: This cohort had only TCR beta chains sequenced, and the lack of alpha or paired-chain data limited which features could be detected. In a later analysis, HLA-associated TCR beta chains were found to be more clonally expanded and to have lower generation probabilities than equally common non-associated chains. According to a later analysis, TCR association rates differed among HLA loci, with DRB1 alleles showing the most associated TCRs and HLA-C alleles showing the fewest. In the study, 150 to 200 TCR beta chains were listed as associated with cytomegalovirus. Because HLA typing was missing for some donors at each locus, association tests included only the typed subset. Sequencing depth was assumed to be roughly uniform across donors in the presence/absence analyses, though that assumption may not hold. Because the 87-base-pair reads could not distinguish some IMGT-functional V segments, including TRBV6-2 and TRBV6-3, those segments were excluded. Cytomegalovirus status was reported to be diagnosed by the classifier with high specificity and sensitivity in both the original and validation cohorts. The sequencing pipeline was judged likely to have produced a cluster of highly shared sequence variants as a technical artifact. A further reported finding was that TCR beta sequences accurately predicted the HLA-A and HLA-B alleles for most subjects in the first cohort. According to the authors, the approach could potentially be generalized to other disease states and immunological phenotypes. While some public TCRs were present in many individuals, most TCR sequences turned up only very rarely across donors. Strong co-occurrence of HLA alleles, especially DR and DQ, made assigning TCR associations to individual alleles difficult. In an earlier analysis of 587 of the donors, most TCR beta V segments were observed in productive rearrangements about 90% or about 30% of the time, broadly matching IMGT annotations. Most CMV-associated TCR beta chains appeared to be HLA-restricted in a later analysis, and the HLA associations seemed to be driven largely by CMV exposure. Specific HLA alleles were associated with 15,000 to 20,000 TCR beta sequences at a false discovery rate of 0.05 in a later analysis. A few of the identified cytomegalovirus-associated TCR beta chains were confirmed in vitro to be specific for cytomegalovirus antigens. In a later analysis, several top co-occurrence clusters were reported to appear linked to parvovirus B19, influenza, CMV and Epstein-Barr virus. The earlier analysis of almost 600 of the donors excluded 15 to 20 rarely observed V segments, including chromosome 9 orphons, because counts were too low. Compared with the approximately 720-donor mean, donors in an Asian-associated ancestry cluster had fewer N-insertions in productive TCRs, according to a later genetic analysis. V-gene and J-gene trimming of TCR beta chains was associated with a missense DCLRE1C variant in a later genetic analysis, and the association was replicated in an independent cohort. The only immune exposure information available for the cohort was CMV serostatus. Linkage disequilibrium might explain the correlated functional status among segregating V segments, but an unknown experimental factor could not be excluded.

Here the chain combines TRBV11-2 and TRBJ1-2; the D segment cannot be called with confidence. The sample was PBMCs. The sequence derives from a man between 50 and 59 years old in good health and CMV-seropositive. Here the CDR3 is given as CASSFEGIYGYTF. The DNA reads TGTGCCAGCAGCTTCGAGGGAATCTATGGCTACACCTTC.